What follows are 20 T cell receptor beta chains derived from one specimen sequenced in a study of T cells of healthy individuals. TCRdb reanalysed the 5' RACE reads using MiXCR and keeps one entry per CDR3 protein. The table lists about 60,000 distinct CDR3 sequences, roughly 16% of them singletons. Receptor source: a human donor in good health.

The chain recombines TRBV25-1 with TRBJ2-1, with a tentative D call TRBD2 (5 bases). The CDR3 covers 14 residues. The germline V and J ends were trimmed by 5 bases and 3 bases, with 11 bases remaining between them. Germline V gene sequence: CDR1 MGHDK, CDR2 SYGVNS. In DNA form, the CDR3 reads TGTGCCAGCAGTTTACGGGAATTCTACAATGAGCAGTTCTTC. Translation: CASSLREFYNEQFF.

This clonotype was observed at least ten times. The chain combines TRBV7-9 with TRBJ1-2; unclear D gene. The CDR3 loop spans 12 amino acids. Deletions cut 1 base from V and 5 bases from J, with 5 bases between. Germline CDR1 SEHNR, CDR2 FQNEAQ (reference sequence). CDR3 nucleotides: TGTGCCAGCAGCTTAGATGGGTATGGCTACACCTTC. Translation gives CASSLDGYGYTF.

This clonotype was seen a few times. J is TRBJ2-3 and V is TRBV18; D is unresolved. The CDR3 has 12 amino acids. Per germline, CDR1 KGHSH and CDR2 LQKENI. Trimming took 0 bases from V and 2 from J, leaving 0 bases between them. For the CDR3, the DNA is TGTGCCAGCTCACCACCCACAGATACGCAGTATTTT. Protein sequence: CASSPPTDTQYF.

There are many counts of this clonotype. The chain carries TRBV6-6 and TRBJ1-1; D not certain. V lost 6 bases and J 1 base, leaving 9 bases between the germline ends. Germline lookup yields CDR1 MNHNY and CDR2 SVGAGI (reference sequence). This CDR3 is 13 amino acids long. CDR3 amino acids: CASSNGGNTEAFF. CDR3 sequence (DNA): TGTGCCAGCAGCAACGGTGGGAACACTGAAGCTTTCTTT.

This clonotype appeared many times. This chain connects TRBV10-3 to TRBJ2-1; D gene unclear. The CDR3 has 11 amino acids. Per the germline V gene, CDR1 is ENHRY and CDR2 is SYGVKD. The ends were cut back, 6 bases at V and 9 bases at J, with 9 bases in the middle. The CDR3 DNA follows: TGTGCCATCAGGGAGAACGCTGAGCAGTTCTTC. Translation: CAIRENAEQFF.

This clonotype was observed a handful of times. The V and J genes are TRBV5-1 and TRBJ2-1; TRBD2 matches at 7 bases. Germline V lookup: CDR1 SGHRS, CDR2 YFSETQ. There are 13 residues in the CDR3. V shed 4 bases and J 6 bases; nucleotides not matched to a gene: 4. CDR3 sequence reads: CASSGRATNEQFF. The CDR3 bases are TGCGCCAGCAGCGGGAGGGCTACCAATGAGCAGTTCTTC.

This clonotype was found many times. This chain links TRBV6-6 with TRBJ2-2; D is unclear. V shed 6 bases and J shed 3 bases, with 5 bases lying between them. Germline assignment: CDR1 MNHNY and CDR2 SVGAGI (reference sequence). The CDR3 contains 12 residues. CDR3 nucleotides: TGTGCCAGCAGGTCTTACACCGGGGAGCTGTTTTTT. It specifies CASRSYTGELFF.

In its sample, this clonotype was seen a few times. V gene TRBV12-3 or TRBV12-4 combines with J gene TRBJ1-2, with 8 bases identical to TRBD1. V lost 0 bases and J lost 5; bases outside the gene matches: 11. The CDR3 covers 17 residues. The CDR3 region has the DNA TGTGCCAGCAGTTTAGCAATAAGCAGGGGGCTCCCTTATGGCTACACCTTC. As protein: CASSLAISRGLPYGYTF.

This clonotype was picked up many times. The chain uses TRBV28 and TRBJ2-2; D unresolved. Germline V gene sequence: CDR1 MDHEN, CDR2 SYDVKM. The CDR3 length is 13 residues. The V gene lost 2 bases and the J gene lost 2 bases, with 3 bases spanning the gap. CDR3: CASSLPNTGELFF. CDR3 coding DNA: TGTGCCAGCAGTTTACCCAACACCGGGGAGCTGTTTTTT.

The rearrangement uses TRBV7-3 and TRBJ1-1; D is ambiguous. The germline V and J ends were trimmed by 5 bases and 0 bases, with 7 bases remaining between them. The CDR3 totals 13 residues. In germline, CDR1 is SGHTA, CDR2 FQGTGA. The CDR3 loop reads CASSDGMNTEAFF. CDR3 coding DNA: TGTGCCAGCAGCGACGGGATGAACACTGAAGCTTTCTTT.

V and J are TRBV19 and TRBJ2-3; D gene uncertain. V was cut by 3 bases and J by 0 bases, with 10 bases left in between. The CDR3 runs to 15 residues. CDR1 and CDR2 (germline): LNHDA, SQIVND (reference sequence). CDR3 sequence: CASSIGPRSTDTQYF. The CDR3 DNA is TGTGCCAGTAGTATCGGTCCGAGGAGCACAGATACGCAGTATTTT.

At least ten counts were recorded for this clonotype. This chain connects TRBV5-4 to TRBJ2-7, with a possible D match to TRBD1 (6 bases). The germline gives CDR1 SGHNT, CDR2 YYREEE (reference sequence). Trimming took off 2 bases at V and 0 bases at J, with 12 bases between the two ends. CDR3 length: 15 residues. The CDR3 DNA is TGTGCCAGCAGCTTTTACAGGGCGAGCTCCTACGAGCAGTACTTC. This sequence encodes CASSFYRASSYEQYF.

This clonotype was detected ten times or more. V gene TRBV27 combines with J gene TRBJ2-5; 7 nucleotides agree with TRBD1. Trimming at V came to 3 bases and at J to 4 bases, leaving 5 bases not matched to a gene. In germline, CDR1 is MNHEY, CDR2 SMNVEV (reference sequence). The CDR3 is made up of 14 amino acids. DNA of the CDR3: TGTGCCAGCAGTTTCCGGACAGGTTTAGAGACCCAGTACTTC. Translating it yields CASSFRTGLETQYF.

The V gene is TRBV20-1, the J gene TRBJ2-5, with a possible D match to TRBD1 (6 bases). The CDR3 runs to 14 residues. V dropped 6 bases and J dropped 5 bases, with 19 bases sitting between them. Germline CDR1 DFQATT, CDR2 SNEGSKA (reference sequence). CDR3 coding DNA: TGCAGTGCCGAAGGGGGACAACTAAGGGAGACCCAGTACTTC. It codes for CSAEGGQLRETQYF.

There are many counts of this clonotype. The V gene is TRBV18, the J gene TRBJ2-7; D remains unclear. From germline, CDR1 is KGHSH and CDR2 LQKENI. The CDR3 contains 15 residues. V gave up 2 bases and J gave up 3 bases, with 14 bases separating them. CDR3 nucleotide sequence: TGTGCCAGCTCACCATTGGAGCGAGACCTCTACGAGCAGTACTTC. Its translation: CASSPLERDLYEQYF.

The CDR3 loop is CASRSADTQYF. In DNA, the CDR3 is TGTGCCAGCCGGTCGGCGGATACGCAGTATTTT. The chain is built from TRBV12-3 or TRBV12-4 and TRBJ2-3; the D is unclear. The CDR3 loop spans 11 amino acids. The V end was cut by 8 bases, the J end by 6 bases, with 9 bases between.

This clonotype was observed a few times. The chain recombines TRBV4-2 with TRBJ2-1, with D possibly TRBD2 on 5 matching bases. V was clipped by 0 bases and J by 8 bases, with 17 bases between them. The CDR3 length is 16 residues. CDR1 LGHNA and CDR2 YNFKEQ come from the germline V gene. CDR3 amino acids: CASSQDWARGLDEQFF. The CDR3 coding sequence is TGTGCCAGCAGCCAAGATTGGGCGAGAGGGCTCGATGAGCAGTTCTTC.

The chain carries TRBV10-2 and TRBJ1-5; unclear D gene. V shed 3 bases and J shed 5 bases, with 8 bases lying between them. The germline gives CDR1 WSHSY, CDR2 SAAADI. This CDR3 is 13 amino acids long. CDR3 sequence (DNA): TGCGCCAGCAGTGAAAGAGGGTATCAGCCCCAGCATTTT. Translated: CASSERGYQPQHF.

The chain has TRBV6-2 or TRBV6-3 and TRBJ2-7, with D possibly matching TRBD2 (5 bases). The germline CDR1 and CDR2 sequences are MNHEY and SVGEGT. Between the trimmed V and J ends, which lost 4 bases and 6 bases, there was a span of 16 bases. CDR3 length equals 14 residues. DNA for the CDR3: TGTGCCAGCAGTTTGGACGGGGTGACGGGCGAGCAGTACTTC. Encoded protein: CASSLDGVTGEQYF.

The sample holds many counts of this clonotype. The chain combines TRBV4-1 with TRBJ2-7; 8 bases align to TRBD1. Germline assignment: CDR1 MGHRA and CDR2 YSYEKL. The CDR3 extends over 14 amino acids. V lost 3 bases and J lost 0; bases outside the gene matches: 1. The CDR3 DNA is TGCGCCAGCAGCCAGACAGGGGTCTCCTACGAGCAGTACTTC. Protein sequence: CASSQTGVSYEQYF.